These T cell receptor beta chains were read from a single sample in a study of control samples from healthy donors and cancer patients. This table comes from immunoSEQ multiplex PCR, and its TCRdb copy is limited to in-frame clones, with some not included. The sample lists tens of thousands of clones, around 87% occurring once. The source material was PBMCs. These receptors all stem from a woman aged 45-59 years with head and neck cancer. CDR3s include the opening cysteine and the closing phenylalanine or tryptophan. D genes are given only for firm matches. Clone sizes are given selectively: once, few, many, or a class where the clone is expanded.

TRBJ2-7 11 NA TRBV28 NA CASRRYYEQYF TGTGCCAGCAGGCGATACTACGAGCAGTACTTC
TRBJ2-3 15 NA TRBV5-1 NA CASSLEGGQGDTQYF TGCGCCAGCAGCTTGGAGGGGGGCCAGGGCGATACGCAGTATTTT
TRBJ1-5 15 NA TRBV3-1/TRBV3-2 NA CASSQDGRRDQPQHF TGTGCCAGCAGCCAAGATGGCAGAAGAGATCAGCCCCAGCATTTT
TRBJ2-2 14 NA TRBV30 NA CAWSVRTNTGELFF TGTGCCTGGAGTGTTAGAACGAACACCGGGGAGCTGTTTTTT
TRBJ2-1 13 NA TRBV29-1 NA CSVGSGLVSEQFF TGCAGCGTTGGGTCAGGGCTGGTTAGTGAGCAGTTCTTC
TRBJ2-3 16 NA TRBV3-1/TRBV3-2 NA CASSPEGAGGTDTQYF TGTGCCAGCAGCCCGGAAGGGGCAGGGGGCACAGATACGCAGTATTTT
TRBJ2-5 15 NA TRBV3-1/TRBV3-2 NA CASSQVISTRETQYF TGTGCCAGCAGCCAAGTCATCTCGACGCGGGAGACCCAGTACTTC
TRBJ1-2 14 NA TRBV5-1 few CASSFQGRNYGYTF TGCGCCAGCAGCTTCCAGGGTCGTAACTATGGCTACACCTTC
TRBJ2-7 15 NA TRBV28 NA CASSPTEGAYYEQYF TGTGCCAGCAGTCCCACGGAGGGGGCGTACTACGAGCAGTACTTC
TRBJ1-1 15 TRBD1 TRBV28 NA CASSLNRGQNTEAFF TGTGCCAGCAGTTTAAACAGGGGACAGAACACTGAAGCTTTCTTT
TRBJ2-2 14 NA TRBV19 NA CASSIDWGSGELFF TGTGCCAGTAGTATAGATTGGGGTTCCGGGGAGCTGTTTTTT
TRBJ2-2 12 NA TRBV2 NA CASRGLLGELFF TGTGCCAGCAGAGGACTTCTCGGGGAGCTGTTTTTT
TRBJ1-3 17 NA TRBV19 NA CATSLGGWQSSGNTIYF TGTGCCACCTCCCTCGGCGGATGGCAGAGCTCTGGAAACACCATATATTTT
TRBJ1-3 15 NA TRBV18 NA CASSPLRDNGNTIYF TGTGCCAGCTCACCTCTCCGGGACAATGGAAACACCATATATTTT
TRBJ2-1 17 TRBD2 TRBV5-6 NA CASSTSRLAVGYNEQFF TGTGCCAGCAGCACCAGCCGACTAGCTGTAGGCTACAATGAGCAGTTCTTC
TRBJ2-5 14 TRBD1 TRBV30 once CAWTTGGPGKTQYF TGTGCCTGGACAACAGGGGGCCCTGGAAAGACCCAGTACTTC
TRBJ1-1 15 NA TRBV7-9 NA CASSSSDRQNTEAFF TGTGCCAGCAGCTCTTCCGACAGGCAAAACACTGAAGCTTTCTTT
TRBJ1-4 15 TRBD1 TRBV6-5 NA CASSRGQGSLEKLFF TGTGCCAGCAGCCGCGGACAGGGGTCTCTTGAAAAACTGTTTTTT
TRBJ2-3 13 TRBD2 TRBV7-3 NA CASSYRPAGVQYF TGTGCCAGCAGTTACCGGCCAGCGGGGGTGCAGTATTTT
TRBJ1-6 15 NA TRBV7-9 NA CASSLAAGKGSPLHF TGTGCCAGCAGCTTAGCGGCAGGGAAAGGATCACCCCTCCACTTT
TRBJ2-7 14 TRBD1 TRBV2 NA CASSARTGKGEQYF TGTGCCAGCAGTGCCCGGACAGGGAAAGGCGAGCAGTACTTC
TRBJ1-1 13 TRBD1 TRBV29-1 NA CSVRQGAGTEAFF TGCAGCGTTCGACAGGGGGCGGGCACTGAAGCTTTCTTT
TRBJ2-2 14 NA TRBV6-5 once CASSSRQNTGELFF TGTGCCAGCAGCTCCCGACAGAACACCGGGGAGCTGTTTTTT
TRBJ1-1 13 NA TRBV12-3/TRBV12-4 NA CASRGTENTEAFF TGTGCCAGCAGGGGGACCGAGAACACTGAAGCTTTCTTT
TRBJ1-2 16 NA TRBV6-7 NA CASSYDFPPNNYGYTF TGTGCCAGCAGTTATGATTTCCCCCCGAATAACTATGGCTACACCTTC
TRBJ2-3 15 TRBD1 TRBV7-9 NA CASIRGGQITDTQYF TGTGCCAGCATCCGAGGGGGACAGATCACAGATACGCAGTATTTT
TRBJ1-2 11 NA TRBV19 NA CASSIERDIHF TGTGCCAGTAGTATCGAGAGGGACATTCACTTC
TRBJ2-3 17 NA TRBV4-2 NA CASSQEKWGPRADTQYF TGTGCCAGCAGCCAAGAAAAGTGGGGGCCGAGGGCAGATACGCAGTATTTT
TRBJ1-2 14 TRBD1 TRBV5-4 NA CASSLGGAVGGYTF TGTGCCAGCAGCCTAGGGGGCGCTGTGGGGGGCTACACCTTC
TRBJ1-1 13 NA TRBV30 NA CAWSFFRGTEAFF TGTGCCTGGAGTTTCTTCCGTGGGACTGAAGCTTTCTTT
TRBJ1-4 15 NA TRBV6-1 NA CASGSSGRTNEKLFF TGTGCCAGCGGGTCCTCGGGACGGACTAATGAAAAACTGTTTTTT
TRBJ2-3 16 TRBD2 TRBV7-3 NA CASSPLAGGFGDTQYF TGTGCCAGCAGCCCTCTAGCGGGGGGGTTCGGAGATACGCAGTATTTT
TRBJ1-4 15 NA TRBV21-1 NA CASRGEHGGNEKLFF TGTGCCAGCAGGGGGGAACACGGGGGCAATGAAAAACTGTTTTTT
TRBJ1-2 15 TRBD1 TRBV6-5 NA CASSQAKTGGDGYTF TGTGCCAGCAGCCAGGCTAAGACAGGGGGCGATGGCTACACCTTC
TRBJ1-2 16 TRBD1 TRBV5-6 once CASSHSGQGRNYGYTF TGTGCCAGCAGCCACAGCGGACAGGGGCGAAACTATGGCTACACCTTC
TRBJ1-6 15 TRBD1 TRBV6-2/TRBV6-3 NA CASSPPGTGNSPLHF TGTGCCAGCAGCCCCCCCGGGACAGGGAATTCACCCCTCCACTTT
TRBJ2-1 12 NA TRBV28 NA CASNLAYNEQFF TGTGCCAGCAACCTGGCCTACAATGAGCAGTTCTTC
TRBJ1-2 15 TRBD1 TRBV7-8 NA CASSPGDRVNYGYTF TGTGCCAGCAGCCCGGGGGACAGGGTGAACTATGGCTACACCTTC
TRBJ1-6 14 NA TRBV30 NA CAWSEGGLDSPLHF TGTGCCTGGAGTGAGGGGGGCCTGGATTCACCCCTCCACTTT
TRBJ1-2 16 TRBD1 TRBV24-1 NA CATSPSTGGAVDGYTF TGTGCCACCAGTCCGTCCACAGGGGGCGCCGTGGATGGCTACACCTTC
TRBJ2-2 12 NA TRBV3-1/TRBV3-2 once CASSQDWGELFF TGTGCCAGCAGCCAAGATTGGGGGGAGCTGTTTTTT
TRBJ2-1 16 NA TRBV4-3 NA CASSQEGGAIHNEQFF TGCGCCAGCAGCCAAGAAGGGGGGGCAATACACAATGAGCAGTTCTTC